Listed here is a single T cell receptor beta chain. Its antigen is unidentified. The data belong to a study of beta chain features in type 1 diabetes. Study-level background: The study found patients and healthy donors alike in age, gender and cell yields.

Sorted CD4+ subsets: naive, central memory, regulatory, stem cell-like memory (CD45RO/CCR7/CD25/CD127/CD95/CD27 panel). V shed 0 bases, J shed 2 bases, and the junction held 7 bases outside the gene matches. There are 16 residues in the CDR3. The germline CDR1 and CDR2 sequences are SGHRS and YFSETQ. The entirety of the isolated RNA underwent reverse transcription, so expressed TCRB transcripts were sequenced. Using immunoSEQ multiplex PCR, the repertoire was profiled, and TCRdb retains in-frame clones only, with some absent. In the table there are around 600,000 clones, 9.5% to 15% of which are singletons. Points from the study as a whole: Naive, central memory and regulatory TCRB repertoires appeared more similar among patients than healthy donors. Shorter TCRB CDR3s, moderately but significantly so, marked every one of the four CD4+ subsets in Type 1 diabetes patients.

This clonotype was sampled from a young man with type 1 diabetes. This chain joins TRBV5-1 and TRBJ2-7, with 8 positions matching TRBD1. The sample was naive CD4+ T cells from blood. The CDR3 region has the DNA TGCGCCAGCAGCTTGGAAGGACAGGGTTATACCTACGAGCAGTACTTC. Its protein is CASSLEGQGYTYEQYF.